A single sample gave rise to the 20 T cell receptor beta chains below, sequenced in a study of human T cells and chemical hapten exposure. Regarding time point: pre-sensitization, week 0. Treatment: therapeutic diphenylcyclopropenone sensitization with weekly scalp DPC. The total RNA was obtained from whole blood that was not fractionated. TCRdb fed the RACE reads into MiXCR, producing one record per CDR3 protein. The sample consists of approximately 50,000 distinct CDR3 sequences, roughly 9% of them appearing once. The sample in question was whole blood, obtained in connection with sensitization to the hapten diphenylcyclopropenone (DPC). Source of these receptors: a woman younger than 45 with alopecia areata. Some clones in this sample may be carry-over from other donors' samples.

This clonotype was observed a handful of times. The V and J genes are TRBV3-1 and TRBJ1-5; no reliable D call. Per the germline V gene, CDR1 is LGHDT and CDR2 is YNNKEL (reference sequence). The CDR3 extends over 13 amino acids. V was shortened by 0 bases and J by 6 bases, with 6 bases between the two germline ends. The CDR3 sequence is CASSQDLCQPQHF. CDR3 nucleotides: TGTGCCAGCAGCCAAGACCTCTGTCAGCCCCAGCATTTT.

The chain has TRBV12-3 or TRBV12-4 and TRBJ2-7, with no clear D. The V end was cut by 5 bases, the J end by 3 bases, with 11 bases between. CDR3 length equals 13 residues. CDR3 in amino acids: CASSGFSDYEQYF. Written as DNA, the CDR3 is TGTGCCAGCAGTGGTTTCAGTGACTACGAGCAGTACTTC.

V and J are TRBV5-5 and TRBJ2-7; no clear D gene. Trimming removed 4 bases from V and 2 bases from J, with 10 bases in between. The CDR3 totals 13 residues. Germline V CDR1 and CDR2: SGHKS, YYEKEE (reference sequence). The CDR3 DNA sequence: TGTGCCAGCAGCGTCCCCGGAGCCTACGAGCAGTACTTC. Translation: CASSVPGAYEQYF.

This clonotype was counted a few times. The chain is built from TRBV15 and TRBJ1-6; the D gene is possibly TRBD1 (5 bases). The CDR3 is 17 residues long. V was clipped by 0 bases and J by 8 bases, with 17 bases between them. Germline-derived CDR1 and CDR2 are LNHNV and YYDKDF (reference sequence). The CDR3 here is CATSRDGSQGVDSPLHF. The CDR3 nucleotides are TGTGCCACCAGCAGAGATGGCTCCCAAGGGGTCGATTCACCCCTCCACTTT.

The chain is built from TRBV14 and TRBJ1-6; 8 bases line up with TRBD1. Trimming removed 1 base from V and 7 bases from J; junction bases left unmatched: 3. The CDR3 is 15 amino acids. CDR1 is SGHDN and CDR2 is FVKESK in the germline V gene. The CDR3 loop reads CASSQVYRGNSPLHF. DNA for the CDR3: TGTGCCAGCAGCCAAGTCTACAGGGGGAATTCACCCCTCCACTTT.

This clonotype was observed a handful of times. V gene TRBV7-2 combines with J gene TRBJ2-5; no definite D call. The V and J ends lost 5 bases and 4 bases respectively, with 14 bases between them. The CDR3 covers 14 residues. Germline V gives CDR1 SGHTA, CDR2 FQGNSA. CDR3 sequence: CASSISRVGETQYF. CDR3 nucleotide sequence: TGTGCCAGCAGCATATCAAGGGTTGGAGAGACCCAGTACTTC.

This clonotype was detected many times. This chain connects TRBV28 to TRBJ2-3, with D maybe TRBD1 (5 bases). This CDR3 region has 14 residues. Trimming stripped 5 bases from V and 0 bases from J, with 9 bases between. Per germline, CDR1 MDHEN and CDR2 SYDVKM. In DNA, the CDR3 is TGTGCCAGCAGTATTGACAGTAGCACAGATACGCAGTATTTT. Encoded protein: CASSIDSSTDTQYF.

Ten or more counts support this clonotype. The rearrangement uses TRBV30 and TRBJ2-7, with D possibly matching TRBD1 (5 bases). The CDR3 is 13 residues long. V was trimmed by 1 base and J by 3 bases, leaving 10 bases between them. The germline gives CDR1 GTSNPN, CDR2 SVGIG (reference sequence). The CDR3 here is CAWSATVSYEQYF. CDR3 DNA: TGTGCCTGGAGTGCGACAGTAAGCTACGAGCAGTACTTC.

Only a few counts were recorded for this clonotype. This chain connects TRBV13 to TRBJ2-6; 7 bases are a match to TRBD1. Germline lookup yields CDR1 PRHDT and CDR2 FYEKMQ (reference sequence). The J segment lost 1 base and the V segment lost 1 base, leaving 10 bases of the junction unmatched. The CDR3 covers 19 residues. This chain's CDR3 is CASSLVRDSGGSGANVLTF. CDR3 nucleotide sequence: TGTGCCAGCAGCTTAGTACGGGACAGCGGAGGTTCTGGGGCCAACGTCCTGACTTTC.

The table lists this clonotype with a few counts. The chain employs TRBV5-1 and TRBJ1-4; D not resolved. This CDR3 contains 12 residues. CDR1 and CDR2 (germline): SGHRS, YFSETQ. Trimming stripped 5 bases from V and 4 bases from J, with 6 bases between. The CDR3: CASSTSNEKLFF. The CDR3 region has the DNA TGCGCCAGCAGTACAAGTAATGAAAAACTGTTTTTT. Looking up the rest from reference TRBV5-1 and TRBJ1-4 gives the full variable domain: KAGVTQTPRYLIKTRGQQVTLSCSPISGHRSVSWYQQTPGQGLQFLFEYFSETQRNKGNFPGRFSGRQFSNSRSEMNVSTLELGDSALYLCASSTSNEKLFFGSGTQLSVL.

This clonotype was observed at least ten times. This chain joins TRBV2 and TRBJ2-2; 7 bases agree with TRBD1. The CDR3 has 15 residues. Germline values: CDR1 SNHLY, CDR2 FYNNEI. The trim removed 1 base at V and 6 bases at J, leaving 5 bases unmatched. In nucleotides, the CDR3 is TGTGCCAGCAGTGAAGAATGGACAGGAGCCGGGGAGCTGTTTTTT. It is translated as CASSEEWTGAGELFF.

This chain links TRBV6-2 or TRBV6-3 with TRBJ2-3; 9 bases match TRBD2. Germline CDR1 and CDR2: MNHEY and SVGEGT. The CDR3 loop spans 15 amino acids. J gave up 6 bases and V 5 bases, and 9 bases lay outside the gene matches. Written as DNA, the CDR3 is TGTGCCAGCAGTCGCCCCGGGACTAGCCAGGATACGCAGTATTTT. Protein product: CASSRPGTSQDTQYF.

This clonotype came up a few times. The chain is built from TRBV20-1 and TRBJ2-7, with D possibly TRBD2 on 6 matching bases. CDR1 and CDR2 from the germline V gene are DFQATT and SNEGSKA (reference sequence). The V and J ends lost 7 bases and 0 bases respectively, with 16 bases between them. This CDR3 has 14 residues. CDR3 nucleotide sequence: TGCAGTGGGGAGGAGGGACTCGTCTCCTACGAGCAGTACTTC. It translates to CSGEEGLVSYEQYF.

The CDR3 DNA reads as TGCGCCAGCAGTGACCCAGGGATTTCTGGAAACACCATATATTTT. The encoded protein is CASSDPGISGNTIYF. This chain uses TRBV10-2 with TRBJ1-3; D is perhaps TRBD1 (5 bases). V was trimmed by 3 bases and J by 1 base, leaving 10 bases between them. The CDR3 length is 15 residues. Per the germline V gene, CDR1 is WSHSY and CDR2 is SAAADI.

This chain connects TRBV6-2 or TRBV6-3 to TRBJ1-1; 12 bases are a match to TRBD1. This CDR3 is built from 14 residues. Looked up from germline, CDR1 is MNHEY and CDR2 is SVGEGT. V trimming: 8 bases; J trimming: 5 bases; junction bases outside the gene matches: 6. CDR3 sequence (DNA): TGTGCCAGCCGGGGACAGGGGGCCGGAACTGAAGCTTTCTTT. Amino acid sequence: CASRGQGAGTEAFF.

This clonotype was detected only a few times. The chain recombines TRBV29-1 with TRBJ2-6; tentative D call: TRBD1 (5 bases). V was cut by 5 bases and J by 3 bases, with 8 bases left in between. Per germline, CDR1 SQVTM and CDR2 ANQGSEA. This CDR3 contains 13 residues. This CDR3 is CSVQGGGANVLTF. The DNA for the CDR3 is TGCAGCGTTCAGGGTGGTGGGGCCAACGTCCTGACTTTC.

This clonotype was seen repeatedly, ten times or more. The chain combines TRBV4-2 with TRBJ1-6; D is unresolved. V shed 4 bases and J shed 5 bases, with 6 bases lying between them. Germline V gives CDR1 LGHNA, CDR2 YNFKEQ. The CDR3 extends over 13 amino acids. For the CDR3, the DNA is TGTGCCAGCAGCCGCCAGAATAATTCACCCCTCCACTTT. Protein: CASSRQNNSPLHF.

V gene TRBV5-1 combines with J gene TRBJ1-1; tentative D call: TRBD1 (6 bases). V shed 0 bases and J shed 5 bases, with 11 bases lying between them. The germline CDR1 and CDR2 sequences are SGHRS and YFSETQ. The CDR3 runs to 14 residues. As DNA, the CDR3 is TGCGCCAGCAGCTTGGCGAGGGGGTGGACTGAAGCTTTCTTT. Amino acid sequence: CASSLARGWTEAFF. The variable domain in full, completed from reference TRBV5-1 and TRBJ1-1, reads KAGVTQTPRYLIKTRGQQVTLSCSPISGHRSVSWYQQTPGQGLQFLFEYFSETQRNKGNFPGRFSGRQFSNSRSEMNVSTLELGDSALYLCASSLARGWTEAFFGQGTRLTVV.

Only a few counts were recorded for this clonotype. The genes are TRBV11-2 and TRBJ2-3; TRBD1 matches at 7 bases. Looked up from germline, CDR1 is SGHAT and CDR2 is FQNNGV. The CDR3 covers 15 residues. The V segment lost 4 bases and the J segment 3 bases; nucleotides outside the gene matches: 7. As DNA, the CDR3 is TGTGCCAGCAGCTCAGACAGGGTTGGAACAGATACGCAGTATTTT. Translating it yields CASSSDRVGTDTQYF.

V usage is TRBV20-1 and J usage is TRBJ2-3; 9 positions match TRBD2. The CDR3 loop spans 14 amino acids. V trimming: 5 bases; J trimming: 0 bases; junction bases outside the gene matches: 3. Germline V CDR1 and CDR2: DFQATT, SNEGSKA (reference sequence). The DNA for the CDR3 is TGCAGTGCTGAGACTAGCGGAAGCACAGATACGCAGTATTTT. The encoded protein is CSAETSGSTDTQYF.